Described below is a single TCR beta chain sequence and its context. Its matching antigen is unknown. The data originate from a study of cytomegalovirus exposure and HLA in healthy donors. The CDR3 has 13 residues. The germline V gene has CDR1 LNHNV and CDR2 YYDKDF (reference sequence). Trimming pared 0 bases from V and 5 bases from J, leaving 5 bases between. The PCR contained 60 Vbeta and 13 Jbeta primers. Repertoires were generated with immunoSEQ multiplex PCR, while TCRdb's copy carries only in-frame clones and drops some. This sample's table reports roughly 220,000 clones. Findings and caveats of the study: Researchers counted 164 TCR beta chains as cytomegalovirus-associated.

The origin of this receptor is a girl aged 2-10 years in good health and CMV-seropositive. The rearrangement joins TRBV15 to TRBJ1-5; D is undetermined. Sequencing input: PBMCs. The DNA of the CDR3 is TGTGCCACCAGCAGAGATCGGGATCAGCCCCAGCATTTT. Translated: CATSRDRDQPQHF.